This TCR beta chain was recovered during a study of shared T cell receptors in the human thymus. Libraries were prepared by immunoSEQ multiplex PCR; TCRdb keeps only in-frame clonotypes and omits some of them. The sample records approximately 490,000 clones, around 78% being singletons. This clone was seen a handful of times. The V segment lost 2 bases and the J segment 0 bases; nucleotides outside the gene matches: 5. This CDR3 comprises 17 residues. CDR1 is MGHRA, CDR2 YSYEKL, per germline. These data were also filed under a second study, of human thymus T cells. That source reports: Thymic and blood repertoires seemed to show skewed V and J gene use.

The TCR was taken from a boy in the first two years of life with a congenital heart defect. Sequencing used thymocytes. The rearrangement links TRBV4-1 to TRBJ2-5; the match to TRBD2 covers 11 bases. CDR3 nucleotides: TGCGCCAGCAGCCAACGTCCGGGACTAGCGGACCAAGAGACCCAGTACTTC. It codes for CASSQRPGLADQETQYF.